This passage covers 25 T cell receptor beta chains from one sample sequenced in a study of CXCR3-negative and CXCR3-positive naive CD8 T cells. Libraries were UMI-labeled 5' RACE TRB cDNA. TCRdb reprocessed the 5' RACE reads and reports one entry per CDR3 protein, with no DNA. The table for this sample gives under 70,000 distinct CDR3 sequences. Sample: memory CD8+ T cells from blood. The receptors come from a human donor in good health. Some clones in this sample may be carry-over from other donors' samples.

This chain joins TRBV12-5 and TRBJ1-2; TCRdb gives TRBD1 as the D gene, but with no DNA this cannot be confirmed. Germline-derived CDR1 and CDR2 are LGHNT and FRNRAP. The CDR3 loop spans 16 amino acids. The CDR3 region is CASGLANRGPLLGYTF.

The gene calls are TRBV6-2 or TRBV6-3 and TRBJ2-3; TCRdb's D gene call, TRBD2, goes unchecked for lack of DNA. Germline V gives CDR1 MNHEY, CDR2 SVGEGT. The CDR3 has 16 amino acids. This CDR3 reads CASSPPSGGGTDTQYF.

This chain joins TRBV4-1 and TRBJ2-5; TCRdb designates TRBD1, a call that cannot be tested without DNA. The CDR3 is 15 residues long. CDR1 is MGHRA and CDR2 is YSYEKL in the germline V gene. The CDR3 spells CASSQAGTQRETQYF.

V gene TRBV10-3 combines with J gene TRBJ2-5; with no DNA, the TCRdb D assignment of TRBD1 cannot be verified. CDR3 size: 17 residues. The germline V gene encodes CDR1 ENHRY and CDR2 SYGVKD. CDR3 sequence reads: CAISEISGTGSSETQYF.

The V gene is TRBV27, the J gene TRBJ2-1; absent DNA, TCRdb's TRBD1 call cannot be checked. CDR3 length: 16 residues. Germline loops: CDR1 MNHEY, CDR2 SMNVEV (reference sequence). CDR3 region: CASSSNGQGSYNEQFF.

V gene TRBV29-1 combines with J gene TRBJ2-7; TCRdb outputs TRBD1, but without DNA this stays unchecked. CDR3 length: 13 amino acids. Germline-derived CDR1 and CDR2 are SQVTM and ANQGSEA. CDR3 region: CSVLDRVAYEQYF.

The chain joins TRBV29-1 to TRBJ2-1; there is no DNA to check the TCRdb D call of TRBD1. This CDR3 has 14 residues. Germline V gene lookup returns CDR1 SQVTM and CDR2 ANQGSEA. The CDR3 is CSVEVLQGYNEQFF.

V usage is TRBV7-9 and J usage is TRBJ2-7; absent DNA, TCRdb's TRBD2 call cannot be checked. Looked up from germline, CDR1 is SEHNR and CDR2 is FQNEAQ (reference sequence). This CDR3 has 14 residues. The CDR3 loop is CASQTMTSGGEQYF.

The chain carries TRBV29-1 and TRBJ2-2; the D call of TRBD1 rests on TCRdb alone, since no DNA is present to check it. The V gene's germline CDR1 is SQVTM and CDR2 ANQGSEA. CDR3 length: 16 residues. The CDR3 sequence: CSVELTQGTNTGELFF.

The chain recombines TRBV2 with TRBJ2-1. Germline V gene data show CDR1 as SNHLY and CDR2 as FYNNEI. The CDR3 consists of 15 residues. Here the CDR3 reads CASSEALAPYNEQFF.

The chain recombines TRBV6-4 with TRBJ1-5; TCRdb calls TRBD1, which cannot be checked without DNA. The germline CDR1 and CDR2 sequences are MRHNA and SNTAGT. This CDR3 spans 14 amino acids. The CDR3 protein is CASSATGSSGPQHF.

This sequence joins TRBV7-2 and TRBJ1-1; without DNA, the TCRdb call of TRBD1 cannot be checked. The CDR3 is 19 residues long. Per the germline V gene, CDR1 is SGHTA and CDR2 is FQGNSA. The chain's CDR3 is CASSLRVVGTGLPALAAFF.

This sequence joins TRBV29-1 and TRBJ2-7; TCRdb names TRBD1, which stays unverified in the absence of DNA. CDR1 and CDR2 from the germline V gene are SQVTM and ANQGSEA. The CDR3 loop spans 15 amino acids. CDR3 loop: CSVEDLTGQAYEQYF.

This chain connects TRBV7-9 to TRBJ2-1; TCRdb lists TRBD2, though no DNA is available to test this call. Germline V lookup: CDR1 SEHNR, CDR2 FQNEAQ (reference sequence). CDR3 length equals 14 residues. CDR3 in amino acids: CASSPWDLNNEQFF.

The chain is built from TRBV5-5 and TRBJ2-7; TCRdb gives TRBD2 as the D gene, but with no DNA this cannot be confirmed. This CDR3 spans 14 amino acids. Germline CDR1 SGHKS, CDR2 YYEKEE (reference sequence). The CDR3 sequence is CASSFASGAYEQYF.

The chain recombines TRBV7-6 with TRBJ2-5; TCRdb reports TRBD2, a call that lacks DNA to check it against. CDR1 SGHVS and CDR2 FNYEAQ come from the germline V gene. The CDR3 extends over 14 amino acids. The CDR3 sequence: CASSLRDFQETQYF.

This chain uses TRBV7-9 with TRBJ2-5; TCRdb reports TRBD2, a call that lacks DNA to check it against. CDR1 and CDR2 from the germline V gene are SEHNR and FQNEAQ (reference sequence). There are 15 residues in the CDR3. This chain's CDR3 is CASSSRQRERETQYF.

The chain is built from TRBV5-1 and TRBJ1-1; TCRdb reports TRBD1, a call that lacks DNA to check it against. CDR1 is SGHRS and CDR2 is YFSETQ in the germline V gene. CDR3 length equals 13 residues. The CDR3 is CASSQWTGAEAFF. Variable domain in full (rest from reference TRBV5-1 and TRBJ1-1): KAGVTQTPRYLIKTRGQQVTLSCSPISGHRSVSWYQQTPGQGLQFLFEYFSETQRNKGNFPGRFSGRQFSNSRSEMNVSTLELGDSALYLCASSQWTGAEAFFGQGTRLTVV.

J is TRBJ2-1 and V is TRBV7-3. There are 11 residues in the CDR3. Germline V gives CDR1 SGHTA, CDR2 FQGTGA. The CDR3 loop reads CASSSSHEQFF.

This sequence joins TRBV7-9 and TRBJ2-5; without DNA, the TCRdb call of TRBD2 cannot be checked. This CDR3 spans 14 amino acids. The germline V gene encodes CDR1 SEHNR and CDR2 FQNEAQ (reference sequence). CDR3 amino acids: CASSPRDSKETQYF.

The CDR3 here is CASSQFRTSGIETQYF. The rearrangement links TRBV19 to TRBJ2-5; no DNA is available, so the TRBD2 call from TCRdb remains unchecked. CDR3 size: 16 residues. Germline V gene lookup returns CDR1 LNHDA and CDR2 SQIVND (reference sequence). The full variable domain, its missing parts supplied by reference TRBV19 and TRBJ2-5, is DGGITQSPKYLFRKEGQNVTLSCEQNLNHDAMYWYRQDPGQGLRLIYYSQIVNDFQKGDIAEGYSVSREKKESFPLTVTSAQKNPTAFYLCASSQFRTSGIETQYFGPGTRLLVL.

The rearrangement uses TRBV9 and TRBJ2-7; the TRBD1 assignment by TCRdb is unverifiable without DNA. CDR3 size: 15 residues. Germline CDR1 SGDLS, CDR2 YYNGEE. CDR3 in amino acids: CASSVAGTGSYEQYF.

The chain links TRBV5-1 to TRBJ2-2; the D gene TCRdb calls, TRBD2, cannot be checked with no DNA. The germline V gene encodes CDR1 SGHRS and CDR2 YFSETQ. The CDR3 is 16 amino acids. CDR3 loop: CASSPTSGPDTGELFF.

This sequence joins TRBV4-3 and TRBJ2-7; no DNA is available, so the TRBD1 call from TCRdb remains unchecked. CDR1 and CDR2 (germline): LGHNA, YSLEER. This CDR3 contains 15 residues. CDR3 sequence: CASSQTGTGTNEQYF.

This clonotype is labeled medium-sized based on frequency. The rearrangement links TRBV7-3 to TRBJ2-7; TCRdb's D call, TRBD2, is unchecked because there is no DNA. CDR1 and CDR2 from the germline V gene are SGHTA and FQGTGA. There are 14 residues in the CDR3. CDR3 loop: CASSLLAGPYEQYF. The full variable domain, rest sourced from reference TRBV7-3 and TRBJ2-7, is GAGVSQTPSNKVTEKGKYVELRCDPISGHTALYWYRQSLGQGPEFLIYFQGTGAADDSGLPNDRFFAVRPEGSVSTLKIQRTERGDSAVYLCASSLLAGPYEQYFGPGTRLTVT.